This T cell receptor (beta chain) was found in a study of T cell repertoires in cytomegalovirus infection. The wider study: Shared public TCR beta signatures pointed to both CMV infection and a matching HLA type.

Study-wide findings and caveats: HLA-C-restricted TCR beta clonotypes specific for CMV led the ex vivo response. Summed frequency of public TCR beta families distinguished CMV carriers with the relevant HLA.

TCRdb recomputed calls from the reads with MiXCR, one row per CDR3 protein. Counted here are around 550,000 distinct CDR3 sequences, about 25% occurring once; the ten biggest clones make up 13%. This clonotype has at least ten counts. Its antigen is currently unknown. The sample taken for sequencing was PBMCs. The receptor's source is a human donor in good health (CMV status not recorded). Some clones in this sample may be carry-over from other donors' samples.

The CDR3 sequence is CASSSYFWDTQYF. Written as DNA, the CDR3 is TGTGCCAGCAGCTCCTATTTCTGGGATACGCAGTATTTT. The chain has TRBV7-2 and TRBJ2-3; D is undetermined. The ends were cut back, 4 bases at V and 6 bases at J, with 11 bases in the middle. CDR3 length: 13 amino acids. CDR1 is SGHTA and CDR2 is FQGNSA in the germline V gene.